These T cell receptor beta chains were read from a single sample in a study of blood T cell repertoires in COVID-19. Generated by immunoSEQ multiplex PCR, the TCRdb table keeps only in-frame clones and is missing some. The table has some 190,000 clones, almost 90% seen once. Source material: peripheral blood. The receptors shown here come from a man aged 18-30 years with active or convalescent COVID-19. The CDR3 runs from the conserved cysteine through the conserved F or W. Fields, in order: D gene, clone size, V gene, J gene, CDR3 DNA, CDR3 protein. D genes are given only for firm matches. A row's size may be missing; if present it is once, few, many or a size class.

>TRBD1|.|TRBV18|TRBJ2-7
TGTGCCAGCTCACCATCGGGACAGGCTGCAAGGGGGCAGTACTTC
CASSPSGQAARGQYF
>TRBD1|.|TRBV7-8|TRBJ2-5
TGTGCCAGCAGTTTCTCCCCCCAGGGGGCTGGAGAGACCCAGTACTTC
CASSFSPQGAGETQYF
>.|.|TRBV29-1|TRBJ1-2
TGCAGCGTTGAAGGGGGCGGTGGCTACACCTTC
CSVEGGGGYTF
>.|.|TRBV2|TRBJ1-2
TGTGCCAGCAGGACTGGAGGGTATGGCTACACCTTC
CASRTGGYGYTF
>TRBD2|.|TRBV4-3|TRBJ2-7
TGCGCCAGCAGCCAAGATGGGCTAGCGGGAGACGAGCAGTACTTC
CASSQDGLAGDEQYF
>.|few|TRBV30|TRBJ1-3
TGTGCCTGGAGTGGACTTATCTCTGGAAACACCATATATTTT
CAWSGLISGNTIYF
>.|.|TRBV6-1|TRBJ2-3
TGTGCCAGCAGTGTCTCTGATCCGAGGGGGTTCAGCACAGATACGCAGTATTTT
CASSVSDPRGFSTDTQYF
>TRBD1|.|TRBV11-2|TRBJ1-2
TGTGCCAGCAGCGCCCCGGTCAGGGGGACTAACTATGGCTACACCTTC
CASSAPVRGTNYGYTF
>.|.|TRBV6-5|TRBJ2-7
TGTGCCAGCGTTGGGGGCCTAAACAGGGACTACGAGCAGTACTTC
CASVGGLNRDYEQYF
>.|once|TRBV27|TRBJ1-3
TGTGCCAGCAGTTCCCTCGGCAGCCTGACAGGTCGGGAATCCGGAAACACCATATATTTT
CASSSLGSLTGRESGNTIYF
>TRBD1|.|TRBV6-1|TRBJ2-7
TGTGCCAGCAGTGACAGGGGACAGGGTCTATACGAGCAGTACTTC
CASSDRGQGLYEQYF
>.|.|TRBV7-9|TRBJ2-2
TGTGCCAGCAGCGTAAGACAGGCCGCGGGCACCGGGGAGCTGTTTTTT
CASSVRQAAGTGELFF
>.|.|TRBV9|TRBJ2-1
TGTGCCAGCAGCGTAGGGGACTCCCGAAGGGAGCAGTTCTTC
CASSVGDSRREQFF
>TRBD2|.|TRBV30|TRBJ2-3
TGTGCCTGGAGGATAGCGGGGGTTGATACGCAGTATTTT
CAWRIAGVDTQYF
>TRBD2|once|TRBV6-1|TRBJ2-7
TGTGCCAGCAGTGATCTTTTGGGGAGGGCCAACTCCTACGAGCAGTACTTC
CASSDLLGRANSYEQYF
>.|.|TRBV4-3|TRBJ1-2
TGCGCCAGCAGCCGGGGGGACGGGAACTATGGCTACACCTTC
CASSRGDGNYGYTF